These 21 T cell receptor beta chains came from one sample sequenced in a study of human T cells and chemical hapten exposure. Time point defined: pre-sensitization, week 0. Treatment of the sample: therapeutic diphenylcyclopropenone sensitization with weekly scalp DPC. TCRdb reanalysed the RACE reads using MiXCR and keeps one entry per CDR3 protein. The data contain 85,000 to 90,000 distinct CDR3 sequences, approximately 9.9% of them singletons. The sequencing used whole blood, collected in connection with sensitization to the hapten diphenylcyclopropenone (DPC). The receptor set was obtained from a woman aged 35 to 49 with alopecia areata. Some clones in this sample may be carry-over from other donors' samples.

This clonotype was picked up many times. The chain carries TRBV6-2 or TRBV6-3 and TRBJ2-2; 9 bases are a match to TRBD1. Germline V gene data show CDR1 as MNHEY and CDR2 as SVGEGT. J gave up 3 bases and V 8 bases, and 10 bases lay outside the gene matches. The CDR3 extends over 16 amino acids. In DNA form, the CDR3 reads TGTGCCAGCGGTTCCGGCGGGACAGGGTACACCGGGGAGCTGTTTTTT. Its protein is CASGSGGTGYTGELFF.

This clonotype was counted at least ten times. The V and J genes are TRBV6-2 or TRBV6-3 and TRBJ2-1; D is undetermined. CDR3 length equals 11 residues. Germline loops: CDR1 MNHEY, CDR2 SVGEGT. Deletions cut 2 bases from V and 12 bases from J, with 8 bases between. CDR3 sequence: CASSYPPWQFF. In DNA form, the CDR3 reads TGTGCCAGCAGTTACCCCCCCTGGCAGTTCTTC.

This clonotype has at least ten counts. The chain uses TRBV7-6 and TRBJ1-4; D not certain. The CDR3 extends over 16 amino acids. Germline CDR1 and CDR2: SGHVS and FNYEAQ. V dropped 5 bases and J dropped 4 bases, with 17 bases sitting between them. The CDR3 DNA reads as TGTGCCAGCAGCCCCACCTCAGCTGGGTATAATGAAAAACTGTTTTTT. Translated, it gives CASSPTSAGYNEKLFF.

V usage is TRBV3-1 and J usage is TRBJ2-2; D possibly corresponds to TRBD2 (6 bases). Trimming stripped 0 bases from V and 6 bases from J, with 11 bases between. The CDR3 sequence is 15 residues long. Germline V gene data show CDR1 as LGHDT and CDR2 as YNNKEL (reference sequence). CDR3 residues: CASSQDWPGAGELFF. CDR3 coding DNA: TGTGCCAGCAGCCAAGACTGGCCGGGGGCCGGGGAGCTGTTTTTT.

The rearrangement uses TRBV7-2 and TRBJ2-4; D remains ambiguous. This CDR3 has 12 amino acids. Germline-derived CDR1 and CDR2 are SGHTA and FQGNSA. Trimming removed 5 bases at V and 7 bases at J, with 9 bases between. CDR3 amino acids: CASSPRNNIQYF. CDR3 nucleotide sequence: TGTGCCAGCAGCCCTAGAAATAACATTCAGTACTTC.

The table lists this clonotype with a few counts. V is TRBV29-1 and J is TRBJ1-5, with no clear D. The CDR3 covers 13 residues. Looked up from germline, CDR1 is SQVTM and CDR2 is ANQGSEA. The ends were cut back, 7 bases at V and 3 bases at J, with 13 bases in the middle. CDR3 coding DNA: TGCAGCGCAGCAGAGGGCTACAATCAGCCCCAGCATTTT. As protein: CSAAEGYNQPQHF.

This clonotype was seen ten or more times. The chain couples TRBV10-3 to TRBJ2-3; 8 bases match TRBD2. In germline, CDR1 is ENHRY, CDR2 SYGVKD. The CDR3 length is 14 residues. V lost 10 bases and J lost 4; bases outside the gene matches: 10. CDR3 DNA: TGTGCCACGGAAGCCGGGGGGGGCGCAGATACGCAGTATTTT. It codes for CATEAGGGADTQYF.

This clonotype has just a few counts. CDR3 bases: TGTGCCAGCAGCGGCCAGGCGGCAGATACGCAGTATTTT. This codes for CASSGQAADTQYF. The rearrangement joins TRBV6-6 to TRBJ2-3; D is unresolved. Germline CDR1 is MNHNY and CDR2 is SVGAGI (reference sequence). V dropped 6 bases and J dropped 4 bases, with 11 bases sitting between them. The CDR3 runs 13 residues.

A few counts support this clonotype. CDR3 bases: TGTGCCAGCTCCCGGACTAGCGGGGGGGCCGGGGCCAAAAACATTCAGTACTTC. This encodes CASSRTSGGAGAKNIQYF. This chain links TRBV18 with TRBJ2-4; 15 bases match TRBD2. Germline values: CDR1 KGHSH, CDR2 LQKENI. The CDR3 sequence is 18 residues long. Trimming cost V 6 bases and J 1 base; bases outside gene matches: 7. Full variable domain (missing parts from reference TRBV18 and TRBJ2-4): NAGVMQNPRHLVRRRGQEARLRCSPMKGHSHVYWYRQLPEEGLKFMVYLQKENIIDESGMPKERFSAEFPKEGPSILRIQQVVRGDSAAYFCASSRTSGGAGAKNIQYFGAGTRLSVL.

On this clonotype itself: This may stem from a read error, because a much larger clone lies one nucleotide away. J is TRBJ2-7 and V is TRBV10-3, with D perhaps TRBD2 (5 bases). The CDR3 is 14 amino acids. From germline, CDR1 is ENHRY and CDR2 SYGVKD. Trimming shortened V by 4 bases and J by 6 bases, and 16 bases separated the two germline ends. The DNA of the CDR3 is TGTGCCATCAGTGGCGAGGGAGCCCAGTGCGAGCAGTACTTC. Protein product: CAISGEGAQCEQYF.

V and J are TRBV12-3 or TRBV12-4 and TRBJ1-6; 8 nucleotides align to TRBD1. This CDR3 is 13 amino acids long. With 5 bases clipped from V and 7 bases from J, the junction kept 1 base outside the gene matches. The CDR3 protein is CASSNRGNSPLHF. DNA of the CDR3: TGTGCCAGCAGTAACAGGGGGAATTCACCCCTCCACTTT.

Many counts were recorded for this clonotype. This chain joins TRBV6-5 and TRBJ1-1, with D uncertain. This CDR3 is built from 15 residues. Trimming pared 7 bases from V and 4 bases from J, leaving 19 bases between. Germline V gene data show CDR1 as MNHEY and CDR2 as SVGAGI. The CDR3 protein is CASIYSYGRSTEAFF. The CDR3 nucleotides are TGTGCCAGCATCTACTCGTATGGCCGGAGCACTGAAGCTTTCTTT.

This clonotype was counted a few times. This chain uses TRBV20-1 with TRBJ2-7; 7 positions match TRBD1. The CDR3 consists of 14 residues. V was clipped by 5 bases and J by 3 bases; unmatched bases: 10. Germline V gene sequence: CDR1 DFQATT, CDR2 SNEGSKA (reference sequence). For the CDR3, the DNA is TGCAGTGCTCACTCAGGGACAGCTATCTACGAGCAGTACTTC. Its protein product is CSAHSGTAIYEQYF.

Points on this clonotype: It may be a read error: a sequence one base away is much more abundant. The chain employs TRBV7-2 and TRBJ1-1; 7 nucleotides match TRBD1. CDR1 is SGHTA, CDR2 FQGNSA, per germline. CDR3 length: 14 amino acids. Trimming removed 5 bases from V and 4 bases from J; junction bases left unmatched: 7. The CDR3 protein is CASSERTGLTEAFF. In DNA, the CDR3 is TGTGCCAGCAGCGAGCGGACAGGTCTCACTGAAGCTTTCTTT.

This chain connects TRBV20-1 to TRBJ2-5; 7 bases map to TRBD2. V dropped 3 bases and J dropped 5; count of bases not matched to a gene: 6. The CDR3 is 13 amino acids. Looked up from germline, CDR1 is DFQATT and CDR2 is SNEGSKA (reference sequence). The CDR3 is CSASKSSGETQYF. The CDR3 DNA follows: TGCAGTGCTAGTAAGTCTAGCGGTGAGACCCAGTACTTC.

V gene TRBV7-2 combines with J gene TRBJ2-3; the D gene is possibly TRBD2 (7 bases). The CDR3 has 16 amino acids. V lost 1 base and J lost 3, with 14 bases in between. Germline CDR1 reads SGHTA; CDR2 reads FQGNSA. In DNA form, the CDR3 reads TGTGCCAGCAGCTTAGGAGGGGGGGGTTGGACAGATACGCAGTATTTT. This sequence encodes CASSLGGGGWTDTQYF. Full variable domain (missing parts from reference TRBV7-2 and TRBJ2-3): GAGVSQSPSNKVTEKGKDVELRCDPISGHTALYWYRQSLGQGLEFLIYFQGNSAPDKSGLPSDRFSAERTGGSVSTLTIQRTQQEDSAVYLCASSLGGGGWTDTQYFGPGTRLTVL.

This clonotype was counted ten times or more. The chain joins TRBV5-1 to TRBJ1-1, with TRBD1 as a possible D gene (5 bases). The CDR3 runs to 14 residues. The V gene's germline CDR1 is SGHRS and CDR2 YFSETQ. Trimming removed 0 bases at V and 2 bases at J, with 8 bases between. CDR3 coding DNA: TGCGCCAGCAGCTTGGTGGGGGAAAACACTGAAGCTTTCTTT. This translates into CASSLVGENTEAFF.

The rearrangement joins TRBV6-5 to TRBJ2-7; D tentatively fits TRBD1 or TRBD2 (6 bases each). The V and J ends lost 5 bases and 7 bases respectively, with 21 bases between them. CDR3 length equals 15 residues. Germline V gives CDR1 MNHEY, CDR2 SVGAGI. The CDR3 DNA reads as TGTGCCAGCAGTCCCTCGTCGTGGGGGGCATTGGAGCAGTACTTC. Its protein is CASSPSSWGALEQYF.

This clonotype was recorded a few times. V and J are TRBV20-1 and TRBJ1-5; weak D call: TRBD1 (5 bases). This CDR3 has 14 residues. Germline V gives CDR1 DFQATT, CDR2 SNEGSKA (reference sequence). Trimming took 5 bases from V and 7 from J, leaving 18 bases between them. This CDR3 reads CSALSRGVKQPQHF. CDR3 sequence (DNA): TGCAGTGCTCTTTCTCGGGGCGTTAAGCAGCCCCAGCATTTT.

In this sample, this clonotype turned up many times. CDR3 residues: CASNGGSTDTQYF. CDR3 in DNA: TGTGCCAGCAACGGCGGGAGCACAGATACGCAGTATTTT. The chain uses TRBV6-2 or TRBV6-3 and TRBJ2-3; perhaps TRBD2 as D (5 bases). Deletions cut 7 bases from V and 0 bases from J, with 8 bases between. CDR3 length: 13 residues. Germline V gene sequence: CDR1 MNHEY, CDR2 SVGEGT.

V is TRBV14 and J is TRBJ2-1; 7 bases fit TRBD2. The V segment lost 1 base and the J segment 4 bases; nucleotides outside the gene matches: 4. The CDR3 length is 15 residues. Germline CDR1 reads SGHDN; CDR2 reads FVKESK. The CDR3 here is CASSQAGGTYNEQFF. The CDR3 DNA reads TGTGCCAGCAGCCAAGCCGGGGGGACTTACAATGAGCAGTTCTTC.